One sample yielded the 22 T cell receptor beta chains listed below, sequenced in a study of graft-versus-host responses after intestinal transplantation. Using immunoSEQ multiplex PCR, the repertoire was profiled, and TCRdb retains in-frame clones only, with some absent. This sample has some 46,000 clones, with about 93% found just once. The source material was PBMCs, sampled about 790 days after a first intestinal transplant, on the day of a second. Source of these receptors: a human patient who received an intestinal transplant, so some T cells may come from the graft donor.

The rearrangement joins TRBV27 to TRBJ2-1; tentatively, D is TRBD1 (5 bases). V was pared by 2 bases and J by 0 bases, with 14 bases between. This CDR3 is 17 amino acids long. CDR1 and CDR2 from the germline V gene are MNHEY and SMNVEV (reference sequence). This CDR3 reads CASSLVVREASYNEQFF. For the CDR3, the DNA is TGTGCCAGCAGTTTAGTTGTCAGGGAAGCCTCCTACAATGAGCAGTTCTTC.

CDR3 nucleotides: TGTGCCAGCAGTTCCCTAACTTCTTCTGGGGATGAGCAGTTCTTC. Its protein product is CASSSLTSSGDEQFF. V is TRBV6-5 and J is TRBJ2-1; D uncertain. Trimming pared 4 bases from V and 8 bases from J, leaving 18 bases between. The germline V gene has CDR1 MNHEY and CDR2 SVGAGI. The CDR3 length is 15 residues.

This chain connects TRBV21-1 to TRBJ2-1; the D call in the table, TRBD2, was not verified against the DNA. TRBV21-1 is designated a pseudogene. The CDR3 totals 16 residues. CDR3: CASSKDSTRSYNEQFF. In DNA, the CDR3 is TGTGCCAGCAGCAAAGATAGTACTAGATCCTACAATGAGCAGTTCTTC.

V and J are TRBV6-1 and TRBJ1-6; the match to TRBD1 covers 7 bases. The germline gives CDR1 MNHNS, CDR2 SASEGT. The CDR3 is 16 residues long. J was trimmed by 10 bases and V by 6 bases; bases with no gene match: 15. The CDR3 bases are TGTGCCAGCAGGGAACAGGGGCGGGTGTTGAGCTCACCCCTCCACTTT. Translating it yields CASREQGRVLSSPLHF.

V usage is TRBV5-1 and J usage is TRBJ2-5, with 11 bases fitting TRBD2. The CDR3 spans 16 residues. Germline V gene data show CDR1 as SGHRS and CDR2 as YFSETQ. Trimming took 0 bases from V and 5 from J; bases not matched to a gene: 6. The chain's CDR3 is CASSLGTSGHTETQYF. CDR3 DNA sequence: TGCGCCAGCAGCTTGGGGACTAGCGGGCATACTGAGACCCAGTACTTC.

For the CDR3, the DNA is TGTGCCAGCAGCCGTCGACTAGCGGCAAGCACAGATACGCAGTATTTT. It yields the protein CASSRRLAASTDTQYF. The rearrangement joins TRBV4-2 to TRBJ2-3, with 9 bases aligning to TRBD2. The V segment lost 4 bases and the J segment 0 bases; nucleotides outside the gene matches: 5. The CDR3 is 16 residues long. Germline-derived CDR1 and CDR2 are LGHNA and YNFKEQ.

For the CDR3, the DNA is TGTGCCAGCTCACCACCAGCTAACTATGGCTACACCTTC. Translated: CASSPPANYGYTF. The chain is built from TRBV18 and TRBJ1-2; unclear D gene. Germline loops: CDR1 KGHSH, CDR2 LQKENI. This CDR3 is built from 13 residues. The V end was cut by 0 bases, the J end by 0 bases, with 2 bases between.

The gene calls are TRBV30 and TRBJ2-7, with 8 bases that match TRBD1. The CDR3 length is 15 residues. Trimming removed 1 base from V and 3 bases from J; junction bases left unmatched: 8. The germline gives CDR1 GTSNPN, CDR2 SVGIG (reference sequence). The CDR3 DNA is TGTGCCTGGAGTGGTAGACAGGGGAGGAACTACGAGCAGTACTTC. This codes for CAWSGRQGRNYEQYF.

The chain recombines TRBV27 with TRBJ1-5; TRBD1 is a possible D gene (6 bases). The CDR3 loop spans 16 amino acids. Germline loops: CDR1 MNHEY, CDR2 SMNVEV (reference sequence). The V gene lost 1 base and the J gene lost 5 bases, with 15 bases spanning the gap. CDR3 in DNA: TGTGCCAGCAGTTTATTGGGGGCGGGGGGTTATCAGCCCCAGCATTTT. The encoded protein is CASSLLGAGGYQPQHF.

The gene calls are TRBV27 and TRBJ2-2, with 7 positions matching TRBD1. This CDR3 region has 17 residues. Unmatched junction bases numbered 10, after V lost 2 bases and J lost 4 bases. The V gene's germline CDR1 is MNHEY and CDR2 SMNVEV (reference sequence). The DNA for the CDR3 is TGTGCCAGCAGTTTAAGGGGGACAGCCCTGGTCACCGGGGAGCTGTTTTTT. Amino acids: CASSLRGTALVTGELFF.

The chain is built from TRBV29-1 and TRBJ1-5, with 7 bases identical to TRBD1. The CDR3 contains 14 residues. Germline lookup yields CDR1 SQVTM and CDR2 ANQGSEA. V lost 6 bases to trimming and J lost 3 bases; unmatched junction nucleotides: 8. CDR3 in DNA: TGCAGCGTCTCAACCGGGACAGTCAATCAGCCCCAGCATTTT. Its protein is CSVSTGTVNQPQHF.

V gene TRBV18 combines with J gene TRBJ1-5; possible D gene TRBD1, 5 bases. Trimming stripped 5 bases from V and 2 bases from J, with 7 bases between. Per germline, CDR1 KGHSH and CDR2 LQKENI. The CDR3 loop spans 13 amino acids. CDR3 coding DNA: TGTGCCAGCTCAGGGGGAGGCAATCAGCCCCAGCATTTT. Translation: CASSGGGNQPQHF. Drawing the rest from reference TRBV18 and TRBJ1-5, the complete variable domain is NAGVMQNPRHLVRRRGQEARLRCSPMKGHSHVYWYRQLPEEGLKFMVYLQKENIIDESGMPKERFSAEFPKEGPSILRIQQVVRGDSAAYFCASSGGGNQPQHFGDGTRLSIL.

This clone was observed a single time. This chain uses TRBV27 with TRBJ1-1; the match to TRBD1 covers 9 bases. The germline V gene encodes CDR1 MNHEY and CDR2 SMNVEV (reference sequence). The V segment lost 6 bases and the J segment 0 bases; nucleotides outside the gene matches: 5. This CDR3 is built from 15 residues. The CDR3 is CASRGTGMMNTEAFF. The DNA for the CDR3 is TGTGCCAGCAGGGGGACAGGGATGATGAACACTGAAGCTTTCTTT.

The V and J genes are TRBV5-1 and TRBJ2-4; 8 nucleotides match TRBD2. The CDR3 consists of 14 residues. After removal of 4 bases from V and 6 bases from J, the junction contained 6 bases not matched to a gene. CDR1 and CDR2 from the germline V gene are SGHRS and YFSETQ. The CDR3 nucleotides are TGCGCCAGCAGCCCCGGGAGGGAGGGAAACATTCAGTACTTC. This codes for CASSPGREGNIQYF.

This clone was seen a few times. The V call is TRBV11-3, the J call TRBJ1-1; D is ambiguous. The germline V and J ends were trimmed by 5 bases and 1 base, with 8 bases remaining between them. This CDR3 region has 13 residues. Germline-derived CDR1 and CDR2 are SGHNT and YENEEA. This chain's CDR3 is CASSHSANTEAFF. CDR3 nucleotide sequence: TGTGCCAGCAGCCACTCAGCGAACACTGAAGCTTTCTTT.

The gene calls are TRBV6-1 and TRBJ1-4, with 7 bases aligning to TRBD1. The CDR3 runs 15 residues. J lost 7 bases, V lost 5 bases, and 10 bases had no gene match. Germline CDR1 MNHNS, CDR2 SASEGT. The CDR3 DNA sequence: TGTGCCAGCAGTAAACCGACAGGGATAGGTGAAAAACTGTTTTTT. Its translation: CASSKPTGIGEKLFF.

This rearrangement joins TRBV14 to TRBJ2-1; 9 nucleotides match TRBD1. CDR3 size: 18 residues. Trimming took 4 bases from V and 8 from J; bases not matched to a gene: 18. Germline CDR1 and CDR2: SGHDN and FVKESK. CDR3 DNA: TGTGCCAGCAGCCCCGGCGGGGTCTGGGGACAGGGCAATTATGAGCAGTTCTTC. Translation gives CASSPGGVWGQGNYEQFF.

V gene TRBV1 combines with J gene TRBJ2-5; the table's D call of TRBD1 was not tested on the DNA. TRBV1 is reported as a pseudogene. This CDR3 contains 15 residues. The chain's CDR3 is CTSSREQGPQETQYF. The CDR3 DNA reads TGCACCAGCAGCCGGGAACAGGGGCCCCAAGAGACCCAGTACTTC.

This clone was counted only a few times. The V call is TRBV6-5, the J call TRBJ2-1, with 12 bases lining up with TRBD2. This CDR3 contains 15 residues. With V trimmed by 6 bases and J by 3 bases, 3 bases remained unmatched. Germline values: CDR1 MNHEY, CDR2 SVGAGI. CDR3 region: CASSLLAGGYNEQFF. In DNA, the CDR3 is TGTGCCAGCAGCCTACTAGCGGGAGGCTACAATGAGCAGTTCTTC.

V and J are TRBV19 and TRBJ2-3; either TRBD1 or TRBD2 may fit D (7 bases each). In germline, CDR1 is LNHDA, CDR2 SQIVND (reference sequence). The CDR3 runs 16 residues. Trimming cost V 6 bases and J 5 bases, with 21 bases left between them. CDR3 residues: CASSFPSGRQGDTQYF. Written as DNA, the CDR3 is TGTGCCAGTAGCTTTCCTAGCGGAAGACAGGGAGATACGCAGTATTTT.

The J gene is TRBJ1-4, the V gene TRBV18; 7 bases agree with TRBD1. Trimming took 3 bases from V and 5 from J; bases not matched to a gene: 3. The CDR3 length is 14 residues. Germline lookup yields CDR1 KGHSH and CDR2 LQKENI. The CDR3 DNA reads TGTGCCAGCTCACCCGACAGGGACAATGAAAAACTGTTTTTT. This encodes CASSPDRDNEKLFF.

This rearrangement joins TRBV5-4 to TRBJ2-5; D gene ambiguous. Germline CDR1 and CDR2: SGHNT and YYREEE (reference sequence). V gave up 0 bases and J gave up 7 bases, with 10 bases separating them. The CDR3 spans 13 residues. The CDR3, as DNA: TGTGCCAGCAGCTTGGACCCCCTCGGGACCCAGTACTTC. It is translated as CASSLDPLGTQYF.